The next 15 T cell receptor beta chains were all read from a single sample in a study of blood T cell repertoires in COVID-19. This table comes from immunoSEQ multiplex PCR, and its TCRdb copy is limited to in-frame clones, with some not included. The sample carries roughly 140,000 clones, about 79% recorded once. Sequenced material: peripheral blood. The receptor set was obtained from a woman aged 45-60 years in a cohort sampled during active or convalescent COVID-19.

The CDR3: CASSPRQGAHGGYTF. Here the CDR3 DNA reads TGTGCCAGCAGCCCCCGACAGGGGGCGCATGGTGGCTACACCTTC. V and J are TRBV7-9 and TRBJ1-2; 10 positions match TRBD1. Unmatched junction bases numbered 10, after V lost 5 bases and J lost 7 bases. The CDR3 covers 15 residues. The germline CDR1 and CDR2 sequences are SEHNR and FQNEAQ (reference sequence). Combining the CDR3 with reference TRBV7-9 and TRBJ1-2 gives the whole variable domain DTGVSQNPRHKITKRGQNVTFRCDPISEHNRLYWYRQTLGQGPEFLTYFQNEAQLEKSRLLSDRFSAERPKGSFSTLEIQRTEQGDSAMYLCASSPRQGAHGGYTFGSGTRLTVV.

CDR3: CASSPGDVVAGAPETQYF. CDR3 bases: TGTGCCAGCAGCCCCGGGGACGTGGTAGCGGGGGCCCCAGAGACCCAGTACTTC. V and J are TRBV7-7 and TRBJ2-5; 9 bases agree with TRBD2. This CDR3 spans 18 amino acids. Unmatched junction bases numbered 17, after V lost 5 bases and J lost 4 bases. CDR1 is SSHAT, CDR2 FNYEAQ, per germline (reference sequence).

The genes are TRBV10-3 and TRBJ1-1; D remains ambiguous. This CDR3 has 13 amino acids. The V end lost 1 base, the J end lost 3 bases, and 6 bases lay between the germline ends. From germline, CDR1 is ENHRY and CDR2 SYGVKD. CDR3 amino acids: CAISELTYTEAFF. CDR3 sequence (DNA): TGTGCCATCAGTGAGTTAACTTACACTGAAGCTTTCTTT.

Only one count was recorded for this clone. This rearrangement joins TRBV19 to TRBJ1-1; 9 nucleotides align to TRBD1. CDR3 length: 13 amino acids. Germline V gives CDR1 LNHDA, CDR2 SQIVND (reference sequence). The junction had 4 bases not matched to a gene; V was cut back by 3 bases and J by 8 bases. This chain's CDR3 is CASSMGTGWEAFF. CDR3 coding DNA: TGTGCCAGTAGTATGGGGACAGGGTGGGAAGCTTTCTTT. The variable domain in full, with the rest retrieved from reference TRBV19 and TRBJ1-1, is DGGITQSPKYLFRKEGQNVTLSCEQNLNHDAMYWYRQDPGQGLRLIYYSQIVNDFQKGDIAEGYSVSREKKESFPLTVTSAQKNPTAFYLCASSMGTGWEAFFGQGTRLTVV.

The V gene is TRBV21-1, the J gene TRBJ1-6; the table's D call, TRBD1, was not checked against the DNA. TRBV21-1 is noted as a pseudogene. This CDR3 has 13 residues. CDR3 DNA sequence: TGTGCCGGGACAGGGGGTCCCGATTCACCCCTCCACTTT. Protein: CAGTGGPDSPLHF.

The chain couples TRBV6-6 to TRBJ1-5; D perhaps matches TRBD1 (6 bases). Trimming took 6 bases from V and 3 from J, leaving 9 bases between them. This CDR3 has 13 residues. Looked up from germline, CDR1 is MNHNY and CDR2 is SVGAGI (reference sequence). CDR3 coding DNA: TGTGCCAGCAGCGGACAGAACAATCAGCCCCAGCATTTT. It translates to CASSGQNNQPQHF.

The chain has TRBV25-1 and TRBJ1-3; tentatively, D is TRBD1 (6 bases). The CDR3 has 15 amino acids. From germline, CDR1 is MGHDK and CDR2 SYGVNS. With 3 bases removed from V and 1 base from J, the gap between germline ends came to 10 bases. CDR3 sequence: CASSDPGQSGNTIYF. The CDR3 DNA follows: TGTGCCAGCAGTGACCCTGGACAGTCTGGAAACACCATATATTTT.

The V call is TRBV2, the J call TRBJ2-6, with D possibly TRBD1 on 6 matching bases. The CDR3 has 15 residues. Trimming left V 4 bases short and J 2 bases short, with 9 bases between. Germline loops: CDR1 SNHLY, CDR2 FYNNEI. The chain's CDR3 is CASSVQGPGANVLTF. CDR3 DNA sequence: TGTGCCAGCAGTGTACAGGGACCTGGGGCCAACGTCCTGACTTTC.

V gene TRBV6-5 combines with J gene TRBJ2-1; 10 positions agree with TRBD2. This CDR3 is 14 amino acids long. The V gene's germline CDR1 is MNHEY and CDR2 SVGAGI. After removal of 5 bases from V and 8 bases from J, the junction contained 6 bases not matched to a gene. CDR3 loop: CASSSGGASHEQFF. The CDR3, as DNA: TGTGCCAGCAGTAGCGGGGGGGCATCCCATGAGCAGTTCTTC.

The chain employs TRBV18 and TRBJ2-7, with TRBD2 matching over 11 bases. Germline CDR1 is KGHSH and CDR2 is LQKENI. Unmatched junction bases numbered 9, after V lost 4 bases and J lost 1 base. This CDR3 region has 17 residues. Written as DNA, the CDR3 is TGTGCCAGCTCACGGTCGGGACTAGCGGTTCCTTCCTACGAGCAGTACTTC. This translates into CASSRSGLAVPSYEQYF.

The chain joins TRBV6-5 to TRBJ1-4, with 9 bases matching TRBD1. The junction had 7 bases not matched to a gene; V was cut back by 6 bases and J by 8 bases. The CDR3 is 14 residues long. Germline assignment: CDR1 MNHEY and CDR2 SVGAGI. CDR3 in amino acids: CASRPGTGKEKLFF. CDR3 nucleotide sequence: TGTGCCAGCAGACCCGGGACAGGGAAGGAAAAACTGTTTTTT.

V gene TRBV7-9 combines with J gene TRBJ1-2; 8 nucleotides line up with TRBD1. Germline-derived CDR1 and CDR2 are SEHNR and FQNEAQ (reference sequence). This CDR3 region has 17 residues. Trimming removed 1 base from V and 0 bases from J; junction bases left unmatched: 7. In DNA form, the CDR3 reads TGTGCCAGCAGCTTAGAGGGCAGGGGGCCGGCTAACTATGGCTACACCTTC. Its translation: CASSLEGRGPANYGYTF.

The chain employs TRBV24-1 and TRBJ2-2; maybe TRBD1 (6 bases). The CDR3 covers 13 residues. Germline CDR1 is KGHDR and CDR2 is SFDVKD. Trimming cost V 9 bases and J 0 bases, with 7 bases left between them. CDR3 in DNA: TGTGCCACCGGGACAACGAACACCGGGGAGCTGTTTTTT. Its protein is CATGTTNTGELFF.

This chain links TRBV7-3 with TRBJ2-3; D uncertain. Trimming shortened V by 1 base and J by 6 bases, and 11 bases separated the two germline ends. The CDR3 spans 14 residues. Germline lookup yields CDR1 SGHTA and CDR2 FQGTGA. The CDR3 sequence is CASSLSAHRDTQYF. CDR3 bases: TGTGCCAGCAGCTTAAGTGCTCACCGGGATACGCAGTATTTT.

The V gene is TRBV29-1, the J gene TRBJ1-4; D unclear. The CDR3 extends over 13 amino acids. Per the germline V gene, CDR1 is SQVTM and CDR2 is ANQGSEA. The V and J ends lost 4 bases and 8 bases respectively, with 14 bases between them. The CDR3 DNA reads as TGCAGCGTTGGGATGGCTCACGGGGAAAAACTGTTTTTT. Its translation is CSVGMAHGEKLFF.